This TCR beta chain was documented in a study of T cell repertoires in cytomegalovirus infection. Study-wide background: HLA-C-restricted CMV epitopes, recently identified, and well-studied HLA-B-restricted ones were used by the study. Both a matching HLA type and CMV infection were indicated by public TCR beta signatures. Study-wide findings and caveats: Of the TCR beta families, the public ones yielded a cumulative frequency that identified carriers of CMV plus the relevant HLA. CMV-specific TCR beta clonotypes restricted by HLA-C were the ones dominating the ex vivo response.

The CDR3 loop spans 13 amino acids. V was clipped by 3 bases and J by 1 base, with 6 bases between them. Looked up from germline, CDR1 is SGHAT and CDR2 is FQNNGV. As for this clonotype: Antigen: not known.

TCRdb independently ran MiXCR on the reads; one entry per CDR3 protein. The repertoire holds about 920,000 distinct CDR3 sequences, with roughly 31% as singletons. This chain links TRBV11-2 with TRBJ2-5, with D unclear. This sample comprised cultured CD8+ T cells from PBMCs, obtained from culture after CMV antigen stimulation. This receptor was identified in a human donor in good health (CMV status not recorded). Some clones in this sample may be carry-over from other donors' samples. The CDR3 DNA sequence: TGTGCCAGCAGCTTCGAGTTCCAAGAGACCCAGTACTTC. It encodes CASSFEFQETQYF.